This T cell receptor (beta chain) derives from a study of blood T cell repertoires in COVID-19. On the study more broadly: Samples representing acute and convalescent COVID-19 were sourced from the United States, Italy and Spain.

Recovery meant two consecutive negative NP/OP PCR tests, professional clearance, or resolved symptoms. Losses at the gene ends were 5 bases for V and 5 bases for J; bases not matched to a gene: 11. The CDR3 runs to 16 residues. The germline CDR1 and CDR2 sequences are SEHNR and FQNEAQ (reference sequence). Profiled with immunoSEQ multiplex PCR; TCRdb holds only in-frame clones, not every one. This table has about 330,000 clones, about 92% appearing once. Sequencing was carried out using PBMCs or T cells enriched from blood (not recorded which). This chain connects TRBV7-9 to TRBJ2-2; 7 nucleotides match TRBD2. This clonotype was sampled from a woman between 25 and 40 years old who had recovered from COVID-19. CDR3 sequence reads: CASSPDGSGSTGELFF. The CDR3 DNA follows: TGTGCCAGCAGCCCAGACGGTAGCGGGTCGACCGGGGAGCTGTTTTTT.